This record covers a single T cell receptor beta chain. This clone was counted once. There is no known antigen for this receptor. It has no much larger one-base neighbor in the sample; base qualities were not kept. These data belong to a study of blood T cell repertoires in COVID-19 (TCRdb year 2020). As for the study more broadly: Collaborator samples came from the United States, Italy and Spain and covered acute and convalescent phases of COVID-19. Where available, HLA class I and class II types were obtained from metadata supplied by the sample provider rather than from assay-based typing. The material from the prospective study consisted of cDNA or gDNA derived from T cells, B-cell-depleted T cells, or PBMCs. Subjects who had been exposed to COVID-19, were actively infected with it, or had recovered from it provided the deeply sampled blood TCRbeta repertoires that made up the dataset. The repertoires were released in a freely available public database intended as a resource for research on the immune response to SARS-CoV-2. Sample metadata almost always included a de-identified subject ID, COVID-19 status, age in years and sex. The samples were drawn from two sources: the first 160 participants of the ongoing ImmuneRACE study, and some 1,300 subjects contributed by 6 global collaborators.

What the research found in general, with its limitations: The quantity of clinical and demographic metadata differed by source and by participant and was supplied without curation.

Participants in the prospective study were aged roughly 18 to 100 years, lived in under 30 United States geographic areas, and enrolled through a virtual design. To assign participants to cohorts, the prospective study relied on clinical history that participants themselves reported in a screening survey and a study questionnaire. Exposed participants were defined as having been in contact with someone with a PCR-confirmed or clinician-diagnosed COVID-19 case within 2 weeks of study entry. Mobile phlebotomists in the prospective study collected whole blood, serum and a nasopharyngeal or oropharyngeal swab from every participant. Participants in the prospective study had the option to provide additional blood draws and questionnaires over an approximately 2-month period. Prospective study blood samples were shipped either frozen or at room temperature before DNA extraction. The cysteine opens and the phenylalanine closes a CDR3 of 12 amino acids. The only DNA kept is the CDR3, 36 bases in frame from the first base. Trimming at the junction amounts to 4 bases on V and 0 bases on J, and the germline ends lie 4 bases apart. Per the germline V gene (reference sequence), MNHEY is the CDR1 and SMNVEV is the CDR2.

TCRbeta CDR3 regions were amplified from genomic DNA using the immunoSEQ Assay, a bias-controlled multiplex PCR. Per the authors' processing: Nucleated cell counts per sample were estimated from amplification of reference gene primers within the assay. Sequence reads were collapsed and filtered to measure the absolute abundance of every unique TCRbeta CDR3 rearrangement. Productive Simpson clonality was computed per sample as the square root of Simpson's diversity index over productive rearrangements. The table comes from immuneACCESS by way of TCRdb, which keeps in-frame sequences with V and J called. Part of the clones is missing from these tables; in studies checked, under half for an unresolved V gene and the rest for unknown reasons. The V and J calls and clone size come from that table; D and trimming were worked out from the DNA. Counted in this sample were around 200,000 clones; approximately 86% of them appeared once. About 4% of the sample rests with the top ten.

In this chain, TRBV27 is recombined with TRBJ2-7, with the D gene not confidently named. The clonotype comes from a woman in her thirties who had been exposed to COVID-19. The sample was PBMCs or T cells enriched from blood (not recorded which). The CDR3 is CASSSSSYEQYF. The DNA sequence reads TGTGCCAGCAGTTCTAGCTCCTACGAGCAGTACTTC.